The clone carrying this T cell receptor beta chain came up many times. The antigen is undetermined. TCRdb fed the 5' RACE reads into MiXCR, producing one record per CDR3 protein. The sample shows 1,200 or so distinct CDR3 sequences, under 12% of them seen only once. Time point reported: sample taken at primary tumor resection. No cells were sorted before sequencing. The whole RNA sequenced was extracted from tumor, nontumor lung or frozen PBMC. Deletions cut 6 bases from V and 3 bases from J, with 17 bases between. Germline CDR1 MDHEN, CDR2 SYDVKM. The CDR3 has 15 amino acids. The data were obtained in a study of spatial heterogeneity in lung cancer. The wider study: Raw sequencing reads included, on average, more than 9.5 appearances of each unique TCR and UMI combination. Study results and caveats: Expanded TCR counts, ubiquitous and regional, correlated respectively with ubiquitous and regional nonsynonymous mutation counts. Within tumors, counts of expanded alpha and beta TCRs tracked tumor mutation counts.

This sequence originates from a male donor with early-stage non-small cell lung cancer. The material sequenced was lung tumor tissue, taken at surgery. This chain joins TRBV28 and TRBJ2-5; a weak D match, TRBD1 (5 bases). This CDR3 is CASSDLGARKETQYF. DNA of the CDR3: TGTGCCAGCAGCGACCTAGGGGCGAGAAAAGAGACCCAGTACTTC.